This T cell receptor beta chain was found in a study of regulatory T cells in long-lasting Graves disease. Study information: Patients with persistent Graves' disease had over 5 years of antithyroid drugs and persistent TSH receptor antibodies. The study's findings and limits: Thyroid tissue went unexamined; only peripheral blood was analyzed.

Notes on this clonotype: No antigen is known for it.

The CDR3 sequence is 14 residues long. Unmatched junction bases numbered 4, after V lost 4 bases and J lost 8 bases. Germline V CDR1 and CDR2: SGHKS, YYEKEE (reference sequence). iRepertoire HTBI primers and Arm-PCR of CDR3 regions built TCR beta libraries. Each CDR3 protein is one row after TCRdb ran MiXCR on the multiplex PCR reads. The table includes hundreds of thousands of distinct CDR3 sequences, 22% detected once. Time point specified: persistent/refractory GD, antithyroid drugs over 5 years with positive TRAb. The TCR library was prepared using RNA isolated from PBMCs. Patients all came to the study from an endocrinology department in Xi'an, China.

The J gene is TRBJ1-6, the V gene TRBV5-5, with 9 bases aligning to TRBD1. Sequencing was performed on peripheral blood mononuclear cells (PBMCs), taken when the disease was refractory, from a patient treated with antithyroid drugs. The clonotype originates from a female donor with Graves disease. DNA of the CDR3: TGTGCCAGCAGCCGGACAGGGGAGGATTCACCCCTCCACTTT. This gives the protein CASSRTGEDSPLHF.